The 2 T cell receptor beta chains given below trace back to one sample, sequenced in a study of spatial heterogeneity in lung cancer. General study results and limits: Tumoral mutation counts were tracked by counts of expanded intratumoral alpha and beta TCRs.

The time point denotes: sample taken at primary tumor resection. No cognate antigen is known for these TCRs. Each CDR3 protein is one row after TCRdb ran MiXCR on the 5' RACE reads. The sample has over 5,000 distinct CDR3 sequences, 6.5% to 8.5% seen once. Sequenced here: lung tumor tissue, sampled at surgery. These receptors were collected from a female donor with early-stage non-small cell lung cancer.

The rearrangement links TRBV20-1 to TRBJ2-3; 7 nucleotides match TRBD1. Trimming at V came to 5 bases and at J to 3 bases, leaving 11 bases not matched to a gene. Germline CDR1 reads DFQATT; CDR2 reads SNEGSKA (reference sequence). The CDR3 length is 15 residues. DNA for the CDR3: TGCAGTGCTGGTAGGACAGGAGGACAAACAGATACGCAGTATTTT. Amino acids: CSAGRTGGQTDTQYF.

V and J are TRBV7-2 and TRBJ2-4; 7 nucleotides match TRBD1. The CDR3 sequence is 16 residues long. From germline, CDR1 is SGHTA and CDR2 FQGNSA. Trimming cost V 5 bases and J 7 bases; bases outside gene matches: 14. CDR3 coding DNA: TGTGCCAGCAGCGAAGAAGGGACAGCTGTCAACAACATTCAGTACTTC. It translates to CASSEEGTAVNNIQYF.